Listed here is a single T cell receptor (beta chain). What it binds is not known. The germline V and J ends were trimmed by 1 base and 6 bases, with 10 bases remaining between them. Germline V CDR1 and CDR2: MNHEY, SMNVEV (reference sequence). This CDR3 is built from 15 residues. Data came from immunoSEQ multiplex PCR; TCRdb stores just in-frame clones and leaves some out. The sample shows more than 95,000 clones, about nine tenths of them seen only once. This sample is drawn from a study of T cell responses to AZD1222 COVID-19 vaccine. Study-wide points: Repertoire samples came only from after the peak T cell response. Donors, mostly white British, included more females; clonal diversity was possibly underestimated.

The source material was peripheral blood, sampled on day 0 of AZD1222 vaccination. This TCR was sampled from an adult in good health. The J gene is TRBJ1-6, the V gene TRBV27; D not certain. The CDR3 nucleotides are TGTGCCAGCAGTTTATTGGGAGTGAGTAATTCACCCCTCCACTTT. Protein sequence: CASSLLGVSNSPLHF.